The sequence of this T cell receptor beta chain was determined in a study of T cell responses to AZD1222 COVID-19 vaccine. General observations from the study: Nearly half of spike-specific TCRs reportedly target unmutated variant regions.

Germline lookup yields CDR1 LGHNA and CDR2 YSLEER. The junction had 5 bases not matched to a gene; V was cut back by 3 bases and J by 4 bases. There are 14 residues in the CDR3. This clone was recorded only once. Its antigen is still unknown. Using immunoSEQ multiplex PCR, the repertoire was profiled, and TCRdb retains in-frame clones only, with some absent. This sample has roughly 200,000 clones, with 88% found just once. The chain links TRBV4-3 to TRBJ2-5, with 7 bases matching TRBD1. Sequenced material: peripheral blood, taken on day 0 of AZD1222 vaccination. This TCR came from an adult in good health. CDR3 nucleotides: TGCGCCAGCAGCCAGGAAGGGGGCGCAGAGACCCAGTACTTC. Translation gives CASSQEGGAETQYF.